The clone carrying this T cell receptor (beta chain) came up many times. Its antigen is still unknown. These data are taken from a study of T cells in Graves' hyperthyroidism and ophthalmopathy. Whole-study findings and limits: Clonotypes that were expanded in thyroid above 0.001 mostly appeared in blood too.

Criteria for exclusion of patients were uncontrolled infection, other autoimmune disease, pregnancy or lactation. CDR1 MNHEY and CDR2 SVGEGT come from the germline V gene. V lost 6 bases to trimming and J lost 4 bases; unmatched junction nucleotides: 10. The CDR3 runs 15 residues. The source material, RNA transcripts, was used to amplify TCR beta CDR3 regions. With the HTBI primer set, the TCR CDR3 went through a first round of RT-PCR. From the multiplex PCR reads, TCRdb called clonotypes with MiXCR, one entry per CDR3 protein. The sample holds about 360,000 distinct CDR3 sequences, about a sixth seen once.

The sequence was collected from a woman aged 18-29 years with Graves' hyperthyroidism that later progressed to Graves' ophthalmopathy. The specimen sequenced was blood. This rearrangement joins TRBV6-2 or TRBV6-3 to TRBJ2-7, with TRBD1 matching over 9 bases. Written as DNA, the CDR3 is TGTGCCAGCAGAAAACCGGGACAGGGTATATACGAGCAGTACTTC. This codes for CASRKPGQGIYEQYF.